Listed here are 2 T cell receptor beta chains from one sample, sequenced in a study of OX40 agonist ivuxolimab in advanced cancers. Libraries were prepared by immunoSEQ multiplex PCR; TCRdb keeps only in-frame clonotypes and omits some of them. The table lists some 70,000 clones, approximately 80% of them singletons, with about 8.2% in the top ten. Here the sequenced sample was CD4+ or CD8+ T cells sorted from blood, taken in a trial of the OX40 agonist ivuxolimab. The receptors derive from an adult with an advanced solid tumor such as melanoma, head and neck, liver or kidney cancer.

The chain has TRBV27 and TRBJ1-1; D is ambiguous. The V end was cut by 2 bases, the J end by 2 bases, with 6 bases between. The V gene's germline CDR1 is MNHEY and CDR2 SMNVEV (reference sequence). The CDR3 contains 13 residues. DNA of the CDR3: TGTGCCAGCAGTTTAGACGATAACACTGAAGCTTTCTTT. Amino acids: CASSLDDNTEAFF.

The chain joins TRBV28 to TRBJ1-2, with no clear D. In germline, CDR1 is MDHEN, CDR2 SYDVKM. This CDR3 comprises 16 residues. Trimming removed 6 bases at V and 7 bases at J, with 24 bases between. In DNA form, the CDR3 reads TGTGCCAGCAGCATCCCCAAGGGTTCGACCTCGGGTGGCTACACCTTC. It translates to CASSIPKGSTSGGYTF.